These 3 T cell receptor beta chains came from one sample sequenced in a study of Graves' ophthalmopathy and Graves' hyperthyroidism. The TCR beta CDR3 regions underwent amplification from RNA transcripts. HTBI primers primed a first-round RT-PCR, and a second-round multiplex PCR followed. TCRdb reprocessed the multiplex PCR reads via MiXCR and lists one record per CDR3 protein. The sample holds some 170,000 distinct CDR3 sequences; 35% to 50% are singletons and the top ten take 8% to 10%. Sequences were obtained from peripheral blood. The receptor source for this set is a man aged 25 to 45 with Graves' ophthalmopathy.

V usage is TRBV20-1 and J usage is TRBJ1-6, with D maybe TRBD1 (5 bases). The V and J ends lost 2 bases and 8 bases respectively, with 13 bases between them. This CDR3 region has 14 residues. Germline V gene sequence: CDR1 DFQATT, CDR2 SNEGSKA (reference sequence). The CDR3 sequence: CSARRGVNDSPLHF. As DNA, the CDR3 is TGCAGTGCTAGACGGGGGGTCAATGATTCACCCCTCCACTTT.

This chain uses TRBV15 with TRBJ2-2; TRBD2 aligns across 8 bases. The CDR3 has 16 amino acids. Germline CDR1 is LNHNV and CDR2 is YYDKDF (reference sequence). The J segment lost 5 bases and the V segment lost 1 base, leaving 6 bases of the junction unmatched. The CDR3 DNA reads TGTGCCACCAGCAGAGGAGCGGGAGAGAGGACCGGGGAGCTGTTTTTT. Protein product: CATSRGAGERTGELFF. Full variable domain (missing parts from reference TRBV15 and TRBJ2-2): DAMVIQNPRYQVTQFGKPVTLSCSQTLNHNVMYWYQQKSSQAPKLLFHYYDKDFNNEADTPDNFQSRRPNTSFCFLDIRSPGLGDTAMYLCATSRGAGERTGELFFGEGSRLTVL.

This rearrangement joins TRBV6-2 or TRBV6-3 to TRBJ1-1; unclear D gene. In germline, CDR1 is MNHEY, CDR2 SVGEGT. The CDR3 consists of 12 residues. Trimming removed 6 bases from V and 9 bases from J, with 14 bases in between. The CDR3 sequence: CASRLGLEQAFF. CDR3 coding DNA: TGTGCCAGCAGATTAGGACTGGAGCAAGCTTTCTTT.